The clone carrying this T cell receptor (beta chain) has just a few counts. The data are from a study of cytomegalovirus exposure and HLA in healthy donors. Study at large: Previous work identified roughly 120 million unique TCR beta sequences from about 179 million T cells.

This CDR3 contains 12 residues. Primers: 60 Vbeta forward and 13 Jbeta reverse. Sequencing used immunoSEQ multiplex PCR; TCRdb keeps in-frame clones, though not all of them. This repertoire shows about 250,000 clones, more than 55% found once; its top ten account for under 3%. Input material: PBMCs. This clonotype was sampled from a female donor in good health and CMV-seronegative. V and J are TRBV21-1 and TRBJ1-5; the DNA was not compared with TRBD1, the D call given in the table. TRBV21-1 is a known pseudogene. The CDR3 DNA sequence: TGTGCCGGGGACAGCGGGAATCAGCCCCAGCATTTT. As protein: CAGDSGNQPQHF.